The 2 T cell receptor beta chains below all came from one sample that was sequenced in a study of CD4+ T cells in melanoma. Libraries were prepared by immunoSEQ multiplex PCR; TCRdb keeps only in-frame clonotypes and omits some of them. The table shows around 15,000 clones, with 62% occurring only once. Sequenced sample: cells from a culture (not recorded whether cultured in vitro). All receptors come from a human donor with melanoma.

This clone was seen more than once but under ten times. The chain combines TRBV13 with TRBJ1-5; D remains unclear. CDR3 length equals 13 residues. Trimming shortened V by 3 bases and J by 6 bases, and 9 bases separated the two germline ends. Germline CDR1 and CDR2: PRHDT and FYEKMQ (reference sequence). The CDR3 region has the DNA TGTGCCAGCAGCTTTGGGAGGAGTCAGCCCCAGCATTTT. This encodes CASSFGRSQPQHF.

The chain couples TRBV6-5 to TRBJ1-1; no reliable D call. Germline V CDR1 and CDR2: MNHEY, SVGAGI. V lost 0 bases to trimming and J lost 0 bases, with 11 bases between them. The CDR3 spans 16 residues. CDR3: CASSYSWRSMNTEAFF. In DNA, the CDR3 is TGTGCCAGCAGTTACTCCTGGCGTTCCATGAACACTGAAGCTTTCTTT.